Listed below are T cell receptor beta chains from one sample, sequenced in a study of monozygotic twins with cystic fibrosis. TCRdb's table, derived via immunoSEQ multiplex PCR, lists solely in-frame clones and lacks some. The sample shows roughly 28,000 clones, around four fifths of them seen only once. Sequencing was performed on blood. Every receptor here comes from a girl aged 2 to 10 with cystic fibrosis. Each CDR3 is given with its conserved first and last residue. The order of the fields is V gene, clone size, D gene, J gene, CDR3 protein, CDR3 DNA. The D gene is left open where the match is weak. Clone size is shown for a subset of rows, as once, few, many or a class of expanded clone.

v_gene: TRBV15; abundance: -; d_gene: -; j_gene: TRBJ2-1; CDR3aa: CATSRVTLEGEDNEQFF; CDR3nt: TGTGCCACCAGCAGAGTGACCCTTGAGGGGGAGGACAATGAGCAGTTCTTC
v_gene: TRBV6-6; abundance: -; d_gene: TRBD1; j_gene: TRBJ1-2; CDR3aa: CASSYPGQGGNYGYTF; CDR3nt: TGTGCCAGCAGTTACCCGGGACAGGGCGGAAACTATGGCTACACCTTC
v_gene: TRBV7-8; abundance: -; d_gene: TRBD1; j_gene: TRBJ1-2; CDR3aa: CASSLDAGGVWNYGYTF; CDR3nt: TGTGCCAGCAGCTTAGACGCAGGGGGCGTGTGGAACTATGGCTACACCTTC
v_gene: TRBV2; abundance: -; d_gene: -; j_gene: TRBJ1-1; CDR3aa: CASSPVLNTEAFF; CDR3nt: TGTGCCAGCAGTCCTGTACTTAACACTGAAGCTTTCTTT
v_gene: TRBV18; abundance: -; d_gene: TRBD2; j_gene: TRBJ2-2; CDR3aa: CASSPGLAGLYAGELFF; CDR3nt: TGTGCCAGCTCACCGGGACTAGCGGGACTTTACGCCGGGGAGCTGTTTTTT
v_gene: TRBV28; abundance: once; d_gene: -; j_gene: TRBJ1-1; CDR3aa: CASSLTPREAFF; CDR3nt: TGTGCCAGCAGTTTAACCCCACGTGAAGCTTTCTTT
v_gene: TRBV6-1; abundance: -; d_gene: TRBD1; j_gene: TRBJ2-7; CDR3aa: CASSEAMGTGPLLYEQYF; CDR3nt: TGTGCCAGCAGTGAAGCCATGGGGACAGGGCCTCTCCTCTACGAGCAGTACTTC
v_gene: TRBV7-2; abundance: -; d_gene: -; j_gene: TRBJ2-7; CDR3aa: CASSLSQGTYEQYF; CDR3nt: TGTGCCAGCAGCTTATCGCAGGGGACCTACGAGCAGTACTTC
v_gene: TRBV19; abundance: -; d_gene: -; j_gene: TRBJ1-1; CDR3aa: CASSSVNGNTEAFF; CDR3nt: TGTGCCAGTAGCTCCGTAAATGGGAACACTGAAGCTTTCTTT
v_gene: TRBV14; abundance: -; d_gene: -; j_gene: TRBJ1-2; CDR3aa: CASSQEYSGYDGYTF; CDR3nt: TGTGCCAGCAGCCAAGAATATTCAGGTTACGATGGCTACACCTTC
v_gene: TRBV11-2; abundance: -; d_gene: -; j_gene: TRBJ2-2; CDR3aa: CASSPLGRELFF; CDR3nt: TGTGCCAGCAGCCCCCTGGGGCGGGAGCTGTTTTTT
v_gene: TRBV28; abundance: -; d_gene: -; j_gene: TRBJ2-1; CDR3aa: CASSLAPTTGNYNEQFF; CDR3nt: TGTGCCAGCAGTTTGGCCCCCACTACGGGCAATTACAATGAGCAGTTCTTC
v_gene: TRBV15; abundance: -; d_gene: -; j_gene: TRBJ1-1; CDR3aa: CATGTSMNTEAFF; CDR3nt: TGTGCCACCGGGACATCGATGAACACTGAAGCTTTCTTT
v_gene: TRBV28; abundance: -; d_gene: -; j_gene: TRBJ1-2; CDR3aa: CASSLSRPTYTF; CDR3nt: TGTGCCAGCAGTTTATCTAGACCGACCTACACCTTC
v_gene: TRBV9; abundance: -; d_gene: -; j_gene: TRBJ2-1; CDR3aa: CASSTLATPANEQFF; CDR3nt: TGTGCCAGCAGCACCCTAGCGACACCCGCCAATGAGCAGTTCTTC
v_gene: TRBV15; abundance: -; d_gene: -; j_gene: TRBJ1-1; CDR3aa: CATSRDRGNRPPEAFF; CDR3nt: TGTGCCACCAGCAGAGATAGGGGGAACAGACCTCCTGAAGCTTTCTTT
v_gene: TRBV6-6; abundance: -; d_gene: -; j_gene: TRBJ2-7; CDR3aa: CASRPDTYEQYF; CDR3nt: TGTGCCAGCCGACCCGATACTTACGAGCAGTACTTC
v_gene: TRBV2; abundance: -; d_gene: -; j_gene: TRBJ1-2; CDR3aa: CASSAQDYGYTF; CDR3nt: TGTGCCAGCAGTGCACAAGACTATGGCTACACCTTC
v_gene: TRBV28; abundance: -; d_gene: TRBD1; j_gene: TRBJ1-2; CDR3aa: CASRPTGTGSYNYGYTF; CDR3nt: TGTGCCAGCAGACCAACCGGGACAGGGTCTTATAACTATGGCTACACCTTC
v_gene: TRBV18; abundance: few; d_gene: -; j_gene: TRBJ2-4; CDR3aa: CASSPSGNLAKNIQYF; CDR3nt: TGTGCCAGCTCACCATCGGGGAACTTGGCCAAAAACATTCAGTACTTC
v_gene: TRBV30; abundance: -; d_gene: -; j_gene: TRBJ1-2; CDR3aa: CAWTRESYGYTF; CDR3nt: TGTGCCTGGACGCGGGAGTCCTATGGCTACACCTTC
v_gene: TRBV27; abundance: -; d_gene: TRBD2; j_gene: TRBJ2-2; CDR3aa: CASSSMAGTSVNTGELFF; CDR3nt: TGTGCCAGCAGTTCAATGGCCGGGACTAGCGTTAACACCGGGGAGCTGTTTTTT
v_gene: TRBV7-8; abundance: -; d_gene: -; j_gene: TRBJ1-2; CDR3aa: CASSPTPRAIYGYTF; CDR3nt: TGTGCCAGCAGCCCGACGCCCCGGGCAATCTATGGCTACACCTTC
v_gene: TRBV2; abundance: -; d_gene: -; j_gene: TRBJ2-6; CDR3aa: CASTGSGANVLTF; CDR3nt: TGTGCCAGCACCGGCTCTGGGGCCAACGTCCTGACTTTC
v_gene: TRBV5-5; abundance: -; d_gene: TRBD1; j_gene: TRBJ1-1; CDR3aa: CASSQGGNTEAFF; CDR3nt: TGTGCCAGCAGCCAAGGGGGCAACACTGAAGCTTTCTTT
v_gene: TRBV27; abundance: -; d_gene: -; j_gene: TRBJ2-7; CDR3aa: CASSQLSQRDEQYF; CDR3nt: TGTGCCAGCAGCCAATTGTCACAGCGAGACGAGCAGTACTTC
v_gene: TRBV2; abundance: few; d_gene: -; j_gene: TRBJ2-3; CDR3aa: CASRLTDTQYF; CDR3nt: TGTGCCAGCAGGCTCACAGATACGCAGTATTTT
v_gene: TRBV2; abundance: -; d_gene: -; j_gene: TRBJ2-7; CDR3aa: CASRGSGEQYF; CDR3nt: TGTGCCAGCAGGGGGTCAGGCGAGCAGTACTTC
v_gene: TRBV18; abundance: -; d_gene: TRBD2; j_gene: TRBJ2-7; CDR3aa: CASSLQGREGLYEQYF; CDR3nt: TGTGCCAGCTCCCTACAGGGGCGGGAGGGCCTCTACGAGCAGTACTTC
v_gene: TRBV29-1; abundance: -; d_gene: -; j_gene: TRBJ2-5; CDR3aa: CSVVKGTQYF; CDR3nt: TGCAGCGTTGTTAAAGGGACCCAGTACTTC
v_gene: TRBV2; abundance: -; d_gene: -; j_gene: TRBJ1-5; CDR3aa: CASSDGGGSHNQPQHF; CDR3nt: TGTGCCAGCAGTGACGGGGGTGGCAGTCATAATCAGCCCCAGCATTTT
v_gene: TRBV30; abundance: once; d_gene: TRBD1; j_gene: TRBJ2-7; CDR3aa: CAWSDGRDSSYEQYF; CDR3nt: TGTGCCTGGAGTGATGGCAGGGACAGCTCCTACGAGCAGTACTTC
v_gene: TRBV6-4; abundance: -; d_gene: -; j_gene: TRBJ1-1; CDR3aa: CASSEAGRPNTEAFF; CDR3nt: TGTGCCAGCAGTGAGGCGGGACGTCCGAACACTGAAGCTTTCTTT
v_gene: TRBV5-1; abundance: once; d_gene: -; j_gene: TRBJ2-1; CDR3aa: CASSLDRRDEQFF; CDR3nt: TGCGCCAGCAGCTTGGATCGGAGGGATGAGCAGTTCTTC
v_gene: TRBV6-1; abundance: few; d_gene: -; j_gene: TRBJ1-2; CDR3aa: CASSGRVHYGYTF; CDR3nt: TGTGCCAGCAGTGGTAGGGTTCACTATGGCTACACCTTC
v_gene: TRBV30; abundance: few; d_gene: -; j_gene: TRBJ1-1; CDR3aa: CAWSVTSGTEAFF; CDR3nt: TGTGCCTGGAGTGTAACCTCCGGGACTGAAGCTTTCTTT
v_gene: TRBV6-1; abundance: -; d_gene: TRBD1; j_gene: TRBJ2-3; CDR3aa: CASGLGLQGDTQYF; CDR3nt: TGTGCCAGCGGGTTGGGGTTACAGGGGGATACGCAGTATTTT
v_gene: TRBV19; abundance: few; d_gene: -; j_gene: TRBJ1-2; CDR3aa: CASRGTFATYGYTF; CDR3nt: TGTGCCAGTAGGGGGACTTTCGCAACTTATGGCTACACCTTC
v_gene: TRBV15; abundance: -; d_gene: -; j_gene: TRBJ2-7; CDR3aa: CATSRDYSGGKSWQYF; CDR3nt: TGTGCCACCAGCAGAGATTACTCCGGCGGGAAATCGTGGCAGTACTTC
v_gene: TRBV27; abundance: -; d_gene: -; j_gene: TRBJ2-2; CDR3aa: CASSPRALNTGELFF; CDR3nt: TGTGCCAGCAGTCCCCGGGCTTTGAACACCGGGGAGCTGTTTTTT
v_gene: TRBV6-5; abundance: -; d_gene: -; j_gene: TRBJ1-2; CDR3aa: CASSEVQWAYGYTF; CDR3nt: TGTGCCAGCAGTGAAGTTCAGTGGGCCTATGGCTACACCTTC
v_gene: TRBV7-2; abundance: -; d_gene: -; j_gene: TRBJ2-7; CDR3aa: CASSPAYEQYF; CDR3nt: TGTGCCAGCTCGCCGGCCTACGAGCAGTACTTC
v_gene: TRBV18; abundance: -; d_gene: -; j_gene: TRBJ2-7; CDR3aa: CASSPPTGTDYEQYF; CDR3nt: TGTGCCAGCTCACCCCCGACAGGGACTGACTACGAGCAGTACTTC
v_gene: TRBV6-1; abundance: once; d_gene: -; j_gene: TRBJ1-2; CDR3aa: CASSELYGYTF; CDR3nt: TGTGCCAGCAGTGAACTATATGGCTACACCTTC
v_gene: TRBV28; abundance: -; d_gene: TRBD2; j_gene: TRBJ2-7; CDR3aa: CASTPAASGRYEQYF; CDR3nt: TGTGCCAGCACTCCCGCGGCTAGCGGCCGCTACGAGCAGTACTTC
v_gene: TRBV19; abundance: -; d_gene: -; j_gene: TRBJ1-1; CDR3aa: CASKGRGRNTEAFF; CDR3nt: TGTGCCAGTAAAGGTCGGGGGCGCAACACTGAAGCTTTCTTT